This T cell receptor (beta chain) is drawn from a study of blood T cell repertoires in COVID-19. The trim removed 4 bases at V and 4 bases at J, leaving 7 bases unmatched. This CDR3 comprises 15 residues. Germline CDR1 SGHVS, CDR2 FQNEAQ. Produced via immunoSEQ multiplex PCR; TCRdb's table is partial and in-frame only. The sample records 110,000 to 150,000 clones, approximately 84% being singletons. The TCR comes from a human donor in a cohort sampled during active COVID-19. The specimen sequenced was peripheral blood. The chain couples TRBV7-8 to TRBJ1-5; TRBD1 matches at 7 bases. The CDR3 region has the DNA TGTGCCAGCAGCTCACGGGACAGAGTAAATCAGCCCCAGCATTTT. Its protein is CASSSRDRVNQPQHF. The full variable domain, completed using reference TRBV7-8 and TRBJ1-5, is GAGVSQSPRYKVAKRGQDVALRCDPISGHVSLFWYQQALGQGPEFLTYFQNEAQLDKSGLPSDRFFAERPEGSVSTLKIQRTQQEDSAVYLCASSSRDRVNQPQHFGDGTRLSIL.